This T cell receptor beta chain is from a study of blood T cell repertoires in COVID-19. In the study's own analysis: Quantification of nucleated cells was approximated via reference gene primer amplification. Profiled with immunoSEQ multiplex PCR; TCRdb holds only in-frame clones, not every one. V and J calls and clone size come straight from that table; D and trimming were deduced from the DNA. This sample has roughly 300,000 clones, with roughly 88% found just once. Cohorts were assigned according to the clinical history that participants reported. Sequenced: PBMCs or T cells enriched from blood (not recorded which). This clonotype was sampled from a woman aged 40 to 49 with acute COVID-19.

This chain's CDR3 is CASSPPGYLTSEKLFF. DNA for the CDR3: TGTGCCAGCTCACCCCCAGGGTATCTTACCAGTGAAAAACTGTTTTTT. The chain couples TRBV18 to TRBJ1-4; tentative D call: TRBD1 (5 bases). The CDR3 contains 16 residues. V shed 3 bases and J shed 7 bases, with 18 bases lying between them. Germline CDR1 and CDR2: KGHSH and LQKENI.